Sequencing of this T cell receptor (beta chain) was carried out in a study of T cell responses to AZD1222 COVID-19 vaccine. The data were produced by immunoSEQ multiplex PCR, yet TCRdb's version contains in-frame clones alone and is incomplete. The repertoire holds approximately 150,000 clones, approximately 90% seen once, with around 3% in the top ten. The CDR3 consists of 16 residues. V gave up 0 bases and J gave up 5 bases, with 15 bases separating them. CDR1 and CDR2 from the germline V gene are SGHDT and YYEEEE. The receptor's source is an adult in good health. The J gene is TRBJ1-5, the V gene TRBV5-6; possible D gene TRBD1, 5 bases. The sample was peripheral blood, taken on day 0 of AZD1222 vaccination. The CDR3 loop reads CASSLARGRFDQPQHF. The DNA for the CDR3 is TGTGCCAGCAGCTTGGCTCGGGGGAGATTCGATCAGCCCCAGCATTTT.